The next 19 T cell receptor beta chains were all read from a single sample in a study of OX40 agonist ivuxolimab in advanced cancers. Generated by immunoSEQ multiplex PCR, the TCRdb table keeps only in-frame clones and is missing some. The sample shows some 40,000 clones, roughly 90% of them seen only once. Sequenced here: CD4+ or CD8+ T cells sorted from blood, sampled in a trial of the OX40 agonist ivuxolimab. The receptors stem from an adult with an advanced solid tumor such as melanoma, head and neck, liver or kidney cancer.

The V gene is TRBV6-1, the J gene TRBJ2-7; no clear D gene. V was cut by 10 bases and J by 0 bases, with 4 bases left in between. The CDR3 has 10 residues. Germline CDR1 is MNHNS and CDR2 is SASEGT. CDR3 sequence reads: CATYSYEQYF. Here the CDR3 DNA reads TGTGCCACCTACTCCTACGAGCAGTACTTC.

The chain carries TRBV28 and TRBJ1-5; the D is unclear. Germline V gene sequence: CDR1 MDHEN, CDR2 SYDVKM. The CDR3 has 15 amino acids. V lost 2 bases to trimming and J lost 6 bases, with 14 bases between them. The CDR3 reads CASSLIRAMGQPQHF. The CDR3 DNA follows: TGTGCCAGCAGTTTAATCCGGGCCATGGGTCAGCCCCAGCATTTT.

This clone has only one observation. The chain joins TRBV30 to TRBJ2-1, with D possibly TRBD2 on 6 matching bases. Trimming left V 3 bases short and J 4 bases short, with 13 bases between. There are 14 residues in the CDR3. CDR1 and CDR2 (germline): GTSNPN, SVGIG (reference sequence). The CDR3 DNA follows: TGTGCCTGGAGCGAGGGGCGGGGTTACAATGAGCAGTTCTTC. It is translated as CAWSEGRGYNEQFF.

This chain uses TRBV6-5 with TRBJ1-4; TRBD1 agrees at 10 bases. Germline CDR1 MNHEY, CDR2 SVGAGI. With 6 bases clipped from V and 7 bases from J, the junction kept 5 bases outside the gene matches. The CDR3 is made up of 14 amino acids. In nucleotides, the CDR3 is TGTGCCAGCAGCCAGACAGGGGGCGTTGAAAAACTGTTTTTT. It codes for CASSQTGGVEKLFF.

The genes are TRBV27 and TRBJ2-3, with 7 bases lining up with TRBD1. The germline V gene encodes CDR1 MNHEY and CDR2 SMNVEV (reference sequence). Germline trimming cut 6 bases from V and 0 bases from J; bases unmatched to any gene: 18. The CDR3 spans 19 residues. This CDR3 reads CASRSAGGNPKTSTDTQYF. CDR3 bases: TGTGCCAGCAGGAGTGCAGGGGGTAATCCTAAAACTAGCACAGATACGCAGTATTTT.

The CDR3 is CAWSVMLAGESSYEQYF. CDR3 bases: TGTGCCTGGAGTGTTATGCTAGCGGGAGAGAGCTCCTACGAGCAGTACTTC. The chain has TRBV30 and TRBJ2-7; 10 bases are a match to TRBD2. The germline CDR1 and CDR2 sequences are GTSNPN and SVGIG (reference sequence). This CDR3 comprises 17 residues. J gave up 0 bases and V 0 bases, and 8 bases lay outside the gene matches.

The chain employs TRBV5-6 and TRBJ2-7, with no clear D. Germline V gene data show CDR1 as SGHDT and CDR2 as YYEEEE. This CDR3 is built from 15 residues. V was cut by 6 bases and J by 5 bases, with 21 bases left in between. The CDR3 DNA reads as TGTGCCAGCACCCTATCCGGCTCGATCCTAGACGAGCAGTACTTC. Its translation: CASTLSGSILDEQYF.

The chain recombines TRBV11-2 with TRBJ2-7, with D possibly TRBD1 on 5 matching bases. Trimming took off 3 bases at V and 6 bases at J, with 15 bases between the two ends. CDR1 is SGHAT and CDR2 is FQNNGV in the germline V gene. The CDR3 has 14 residues. Here the CDR3 reads CASSFPSAGIEQYF. The CDR3 region has the DNA TGTGCCAGCAGCTTCCCGTCGGCAGGGATCGAGCAGTACTTC.

The CDR3 sequence: CAWSPGTPYEQYF. In DNA form, the CDR3 reads TGTGCCTGGAGTCCCGGCACTCCCTACGAGCAGTACTTC. The V and J genes are TRBV30 and TRBJ2-7; D remains unclear. The V gene's germline CDR1 is GTSNPN and CDR2 SVGIG (reference sequence). The V and J ends lost 2 bases and 2 bases respectively, with 10 bases between them. This CDR3 is 13 amino acids long. Complete variable domain (other parts from reference TRBV30 and TRBJ2-7): SQTIHQWPATLVQPVGSPLSLECTVEGTSNPNLYWYRQAAGRGLQLLFYSVGIGQISSEVPQNLSASRPQDRQFILSSKKLLLSDSGFYLCAWSPGTPYEQYFGPGTRLTVT.

This clone was observed a few times. This chain uses TRBV19 with TRBJ1-2; no reliable D call. The germline V gene encodes CDR1 LNHDA and CDR2 SQIVND (reference sequence). The V end was cut by 8 bases, the J end by 4 bases, with 11 bases between. This CDR3 region has 12 residues. For the CDR3, the DNA is TGTGCCAGTCTCGCAAGTCCCTATGGCTACACCTTC. Its translation: CASLASPYGYTF.

The genes are TRBV14 and TRBJ2-1, with 14 positions matching TRBD2. The germline gives CDR1 SGHDN, CDR2 FVKESK. This CDR3 comprises 16 residues. Trimming removed 4 bases from V and 5 bases from J; junction bases left unmatched: 4. The CDR3 region is CASSPTSGRAHNEQFF. CDR3 in DNA: TGTGCCAGCAGCCCGACTAGCGGGAGGGCCCACAATGAGCAGTTCTTC.

The chain is built from TRBV6-5 and TRBJ2-3; the match to TRBD2 covers 14 bases. Germline CDR1 reads MNHEY; CDR2 reads SVGAGI. With 11 bases clipped from V and 4 bases from J, the junction kept 8 bases outside the gene matches. This CDR3 region has 15 residues. Here the CDR3 DNA reads TGTGCCGCAAGTCAGGGACTAGCGGGAGCAGATACGCAGTATTTT. The encoded protein is CAASQGLAGADTQYF.

The chain has TRBV7-2 and TRBJ2-5; D remains ambiguous. The V gene's germline CDR1 is SGHTA and CDR2 FQGNSA. V lost 2 bases, J lost 7 bases, and 23 bases lay in between. This CDR3 comprises 17 residues. CDR3 residues: CASSLIGHSDLSVTQYF. CDR3 sequence (DNA): TGTGCCAGCAGCTTAATCGGGCACAGCGACCTTTCAGTGACCCAGTACTTC.

CDR3 DNA sequence: TGCGCCAGCAGCCAAGCGGAAGGGACAGAGGAGCAGTACTTC. This sequence encodes CASSQAEGTEEQYF. The chain combines TRBV4-1 with TRBJ2-7; 7 bases match TRBD1. CDR1 is MGHRA, CDR2 YSYEKL, per germline. The CDR3 consists of 14 residues. The J segment lost 7 bases and the V segment lost 1 base, leaving 7 bases of the junction unmatched.

This clone was seen just once. J is TRBJ2-7 and V is TRBV6-6; tentative D call: TRBD1 (5 bases). The CDR3 totals 14 residues. The germline CDR1 and CDR2 sequences are MNHNY and SVGAGI (reference sequence). V was cut by 2 bases and J by 2 bases, with 10 bases left in between. Here the CDR3 reads CASSYVGAAYEQYF. CDR3 nucleotides: TGTGCCAGCAGTTACGTAGGGGCAGCCTACGAGCAGTACTTC.

V is TRBV28 and J is TRBJ1-3; D is perhaps TRBD1 (5 bases). The V gene lost 3 bases and the J gene lost 4 bases, with 13 bases spanning the gap. Germline V gives CDR1 MDHEN, CDR2 SYDVKM. The CDR3 consists of 15 residues. CDR3 DNA sequence: TGTGCCAGCAGTTTTCGGGGGTATTCAGGAAACACCATATATTTT. Translation gives CASSFRGYSGNTIYF.

The genes are TRBV7-8 and TRBJ2-7; D gene ambiguous. From germline, CDR1 is SGHVS and CDR2 FQNEAQ. This CDR3 is built from 15 residues. With 0 bases removed from V and 2 bases from J, the gap between germline ends came to 11 bases. The CDR3 region is CASSLAGGIPYEQYF. CDR3 nucleotides: TGTGCCAGCAGCTTAGCCGGCGGTATACCCTACGAGCAGTACTTC.

V gene TRBV5-6 combines with J gene TRBJ1-4; no clear D gene. This CDR3 is built from 15 residues. Germline V gene sequence: CDR1 SGHDT, CDR2 YYEEEE. V was trimmed by 5 bases and J by 10 bases, leaving 21 bases between them. The CDR3 loop is CASRGTDSDFGKLFF. CDR3 nucleotides: TGTGCCAGCAGGGGTACAGACTCAGATTTCGGAAAACTGTTTTTT.

The V and J genes are TRBV27 and TRBJ2-1; 8 nucleotides match TRBD2. J gave up 1 base and V 5 bases, and 7 bases lay outside the gene matches. The CDR3 runs 16 residues. In germline, CDR1 is MNHEY, CDR2 SMNVEV (reference sequence). The CDR3 nucleotides are TGTGCCAGCAGTCCGCTTAGCGGGATGTCCTACAATGAGCAGTTCTTC. This encodes CASSPLSGMSYNEQFF.